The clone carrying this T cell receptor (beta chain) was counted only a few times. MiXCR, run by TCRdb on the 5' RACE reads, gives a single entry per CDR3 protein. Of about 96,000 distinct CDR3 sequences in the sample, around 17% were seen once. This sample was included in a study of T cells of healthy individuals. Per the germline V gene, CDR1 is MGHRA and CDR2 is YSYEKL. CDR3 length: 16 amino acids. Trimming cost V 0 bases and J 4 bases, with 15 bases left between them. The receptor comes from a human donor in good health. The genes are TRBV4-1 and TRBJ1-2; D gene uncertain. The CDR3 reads CASSQEALPLGYGYTF. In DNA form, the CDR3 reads TGCGCCAGCAGCCAAGAGGCGTTACCACTTGGCTATGGCTACACCTTC.